A selection of T cell receptor beta chains follows, all from one sample in a study of OX40 agonist ivuxolimab in advanced cancers. Produced via immunoSEQ multiplex PCR; TCRdb's table is partial and in-frame only. This repertoire shows tens of thousands of clones, approximately 90% found once; its top ten account for more than 15%. Sequencing used CD4+ or CD8+ T cells sorted from blood, obtained in a trial of the OX40 agonist ivuxolimab. The receptor source for this set is an adult with an advanced solid tumor such as melanoma, head and neck, liver or kidney cancer. Each CDR3 is given with its conserved first and last residue. D genes are given only for firm matches. Only some rows state a clone size, as once, few, many or a class for expanded clones.

>NA|TRBV12-5|NA|TRBJ1-1
TGTGCTAGTGGCCGGGGAGTGAACACTGAAGCTTTCTTT
CASGRGVNTEAFF
>TRBD2|TRBV5-6|NA|TRBJ2-1
TGTGCCAGCAGCAAGCGGACTAGCGGGAGTTTCAATGAGCAGTTCTTC
CASSKRTSGSFNEQFF
>TRBD2|TRBV7-2|NA|TRBJ2-1
TGTGCCAGCAGTCCATCTAGCGGATCCTACAATGAGCAGTTCTTC
CASSPSSGSYNEQFF
>TRBD1|TRBV7-3|NA|TRBJ1-1
TGTGCCAGCAGCTTAACGTCCCAGGGGGTGACTGAAGCTTTCTTT
CASSLTSQGVTEAFF
>NA|TRBV19|NA|TRBJ1-1
TGTGCCAGTAGTATCGAGGCCATCAGGGGCCCAACGAACACTGAAGCTTTCTTT
CASSIEAIRGPTNTEAFF
>NA|TRBV19|NA|TRBJ2-2
TGTGCCTCGACCGGGTCCCAGGGATCCGGGGAGCTGTTTTTT
CASTGSQGSGELFF
>TRBD1|TRBV29-1|NA|TRBJ2-1
TGCAGCGTTGGTGACAGGGCCCTCAATGAGCAGTTCTTC
CSVGDRALNEQFF
>NA|TRBV7-2|NA|TRBJ2-2
TGTGCCAGCAGCTTTACGGGAGATCTCACCGGGGAGCTGTTTTTT
CASSFTGDLTGELFF
>TRBD2|TRBV4-2|NA|TRBJ2-7
TGTGCCAGCAGCCAAGGGACTAGCGGGAATTACGAGCAGTACTTC
CASSQGTSGNYEQYF
>TRBD1|TRBV28|NA|TRBJ1-5
TGTGCCAGCACCCGTCGCCAGGGGGCGCAGCCCCAGCATTTT
CASTRRQGAQPQHF
>NA|TRBV6-5|once|TRBJ1-1
TGTGCCAGCAGGCGGAACCAAGCATCGAACACTGAAGCTTTCTTT
CASRRNQASNTEAFF
>NA|TRBV2|NA|TRBJ1-5
TGTGCCAGCAGTGAATACAGGGCTGGCAATCAGCCCCAGCATTTT
CASSEYRAGNQPQHF
>NA|TRBV15|NA|TRBJ2-7
TGTGCCACCAGCAGAGCTGCGGGCCAGGGTGTCTACGAGCAGTACTTC
CATSRAAGQGVYEQYF
>TRBD1|TRBV5-1|NA|TRBJ2-2
TGCGCCAGCAGCTTAGGGACAGGGCCGGCCGGGGAGCTGTTTTTT
CASSLGTGPAGELFF
>NA|TRBV7-9|NA|TRBJ2-2
TGTGCCAGCAGCCAAGACACGAACACCGGGGAGCTGTTTTTT
CASSQDTNTGELFF
>NA|TRBV6-4|NA|TRBJ1-5
TGTGCCAGCAGTGAACAGGACGGTCAGCCCCAGCATTTT
CASSEQDGQPQHF
>NA|TRBV4-2|NA|TRBJ1-5
TGTGCCAGCAGCCAAGAGGGACACCATAGCAATCAGCCCCAGCATTTT
CASSQEGHHSNQPQHF
>TRBD2|TRBV11-2|NA|TRBJ2-7
TGTGCCAGCAGCTTAGGACGCCTGACTAGCGTAGGAGAGCAGTACTTC
CASSLGRLTSVGEQYF
>TRBD2|TRBV7-9|NA|TRBJ2-7
TGTGCCAGCAGCTCAAGGACTAGCGGGAGTTACGAGCAGTACTTC
CASSSRTSGSYEQYF
>TRBD1|TRBV18|NA|TRBJ1-5
TGTGCCAGCTCATCGGGACAGGGGTCTTTTGAGCCCCAGCATTTT
CASSSGQGSFEPQHF
>TRBD2|TRBV7-7|NA|TRBJ2-3
TGTGCTAGCAGCTCCAGCGGGAGTAGTACAGATACGCAGTATTTT
CASSSSGSSTDTQYF
>NA|TRBV10-3|NA|TRBJ2-5
TGTGCCAGCCCACAGGGATTATCAGAGACCCAGTACTTC
CASPQGLSETQYF